This paragraph covers one T cell receptor beta chain sequence. Its antigen is currently unknown. J lost 7 bases, V lost 4 bases, and 8 bases had no gene match. CDR3 length equals 15 residues. Germline V gene data show CDR1 as SNHLY and CDR2 as FYNNEI. This specimen comes from a study of cytomegalovirus exposure and HLA in healthy donors. The study ran its PCR with 60 Vbeta and 13 Jbeta primers. TCRdb's copy holds only in-frame clones and misses some; the assay was immunoSEQ multiplex PCR. The repertoire holds 150,000 to 200,000 clones, with around 83% as singletons. Study-level findings and limits: V segments that were indistinguishable, TRBV6-2 and TRBV6-3 among them, were omitted from analysis. For TCR beta chains, V- and J-gene trimming was later linked to a missense DCLRE1C variant.

This clonotype was sampled from a young man in good health and CMV-seropositive. The gene calls are TRBV2 and TRBJ1-4, with TRBD1 identical over 8 bases. The material sequenced was PBMCs. CDR3 residues: CASSAAGTGGEKLFF. CDR3 in DNA: TGTGCCAGCAGTGCCGCCGGGACAGGAGGTGAAAAACTGTTTTTT.